The source of this T cell receptor beta chain is a study of cytomegalovirus exposure and HLA in healthy donors. Study-wide results and caveats: Later analysis demonstrated an association between a missense DCLRE1C variant and TCR beta V- and J-gene trimming. Roughly uniform sequencing depth across donors was assumed, possibly incorrectly.

CDR1 and CDR2 from the germline V gene are GTSNPN and SVGIG (reference sequence). This CDR3 region has 15 residues. The V gene end was trimmed by 5 bases and the J gene end by 2 bases; junction bases not matched to a gene: 2. Donors likely had unrecorded immune exposures despite being nominally healthy when sampled. Comments on this clone: What it binds is not known.

Amplification used 60 Vbeta primers and 13 Jbeta primers. Original analysis: A later analysis counted some 87 million unique TCR beta chains, about 11 million shared. Assay used: immunoSEQ multiplex PCR; TCRdb lists only in-frame clones, some missing. V, J and clone size reflect that table, while D and trimming were determined from the DNA. The table includes about 130,000 clones, approximately 82% detected once. The TCR was taken from a woman between 18 and 30 years old in good health and CMV-seropositive. The sample comprised PBMCs. V gene TRBV30 combines with J gene TRBJ2-6; 11 bases fit TRBD2. The DNA for the CDR3 is TGTGCCTGGGTAGCGGGGGGGCCTGGGGCCAACGTCCTGACTTTC. Its protein is CAWVAGGPGANVLTF.